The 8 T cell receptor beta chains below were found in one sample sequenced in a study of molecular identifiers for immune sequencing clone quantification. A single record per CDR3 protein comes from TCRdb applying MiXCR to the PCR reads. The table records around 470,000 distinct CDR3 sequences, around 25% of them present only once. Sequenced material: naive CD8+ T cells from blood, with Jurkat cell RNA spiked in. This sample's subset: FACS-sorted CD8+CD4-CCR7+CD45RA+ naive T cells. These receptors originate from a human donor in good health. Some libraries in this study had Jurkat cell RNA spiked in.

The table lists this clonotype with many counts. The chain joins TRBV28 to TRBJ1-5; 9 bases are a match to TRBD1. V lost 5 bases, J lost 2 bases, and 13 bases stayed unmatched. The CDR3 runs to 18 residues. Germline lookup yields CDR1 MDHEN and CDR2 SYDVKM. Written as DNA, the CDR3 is TGTGCCAGCAGTAATAGTCCCGGGACAGGGCTCGGCAATCAGCCCCAGCATTTT. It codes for CASSNSPGTGLGNQPQHF.

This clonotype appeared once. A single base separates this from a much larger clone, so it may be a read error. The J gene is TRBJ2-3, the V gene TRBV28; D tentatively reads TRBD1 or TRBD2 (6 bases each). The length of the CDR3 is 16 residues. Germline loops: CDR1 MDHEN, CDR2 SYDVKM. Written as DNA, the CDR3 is TGTGACAGCAGTTCTTGGAGGGGGGAGCAGATAGATACGCAGTATTTT. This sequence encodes CDSSSWRGEQIDTQYF.

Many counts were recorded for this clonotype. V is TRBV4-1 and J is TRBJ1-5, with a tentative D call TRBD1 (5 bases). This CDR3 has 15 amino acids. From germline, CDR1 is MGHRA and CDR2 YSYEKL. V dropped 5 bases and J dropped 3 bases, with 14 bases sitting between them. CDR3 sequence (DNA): TGCGCCAGCAGCTACGGGGACGGTCCCAATCAGCCCCAGCATTTT. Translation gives CASSYGDGPNQPQHF.

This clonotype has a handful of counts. The CDR3 coding sequence is TGCAGTGCTAGAGATCTGGCGCTCTACGAGCAGTACTTC. It translates to CSARDLALYEQYF. V gene TRBV20-1 combines with J gene TRBJ2-7, with D hard to call. The ends were cut back, 0 bases at V and 3 bases at J, with 9 bases in the middle. The CDR3 covers 13 residues. The germline V gene encodes CDR1 DFQATT and CDR2 SNEGSKA (reference sequence).

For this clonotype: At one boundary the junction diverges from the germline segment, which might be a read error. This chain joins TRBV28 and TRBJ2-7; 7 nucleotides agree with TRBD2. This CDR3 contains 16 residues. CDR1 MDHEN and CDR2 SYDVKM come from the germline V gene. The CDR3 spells CASSLLQREAFYGQYF. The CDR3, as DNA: TGTGCCAGCAGTTTACTACAACGGGAGGCCTTCTACGGGCAGTACTTC.

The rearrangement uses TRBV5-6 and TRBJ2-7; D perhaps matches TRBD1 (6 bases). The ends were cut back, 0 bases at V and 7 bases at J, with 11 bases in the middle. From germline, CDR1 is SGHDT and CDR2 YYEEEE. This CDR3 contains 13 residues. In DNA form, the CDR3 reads TGTGCCAGCAGCTTGGGCAGGGGTTGGGAGCAGTACTTC. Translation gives CASSLGRGWEQYF.

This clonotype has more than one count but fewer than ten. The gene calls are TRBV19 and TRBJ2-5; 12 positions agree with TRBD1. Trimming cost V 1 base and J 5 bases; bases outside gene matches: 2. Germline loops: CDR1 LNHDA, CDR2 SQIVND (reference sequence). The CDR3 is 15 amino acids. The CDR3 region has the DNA TGTGCCAGTAGTATAGGGGACAGGGGGCTGGAGACCCAGTACTTC. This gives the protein CASSIGDRGLETQYF.

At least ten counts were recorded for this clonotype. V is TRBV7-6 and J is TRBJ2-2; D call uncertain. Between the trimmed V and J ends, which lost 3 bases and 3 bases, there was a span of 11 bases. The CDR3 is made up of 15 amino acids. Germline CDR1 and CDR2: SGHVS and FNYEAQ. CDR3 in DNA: TGTGCCAGCAGCTTCTTTCCTGAGGACACCGGGGAGCTGTTTTTT. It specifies CASSFFPEDTGELFF.